This TCR beta chain appears in the sequencing data of a study of blood T cell repertoires in COVID-19. About the research overall: COVID-19 samples from acute and convalescent phases originated in the United States, Italy and Spain. From T cells, B-cell-depleted T cells, or PBMCs came the material, which was cDNA or gDNA.

The CDR3 totals 14 residues. Looked up from germline, CDR1 is MNHEY and CDR2 is SVGAGI. V lost 8 bases and J lost 2, with 12 bases in between. Seattle participants joined during active infection and were tracked over time. As originally analysed: Reference gene primers were amplified, and this amplification served to estimate nucleated cell counts. TCRdb keeps only in-frame clones here, not all; method: immunoSEQ multiplex PCR. V and J calls plus clone size are reproduced from that table; the DNA served to infer D and trimming. The sample carries around 210,000 clones, around nine tenths recorded once.

Sequencing used peripheral blood. The TCR sequence derives from a man in his forties or fifties with COVID-19, enrolled during active disease. The rearrangement joins TRBV6-5 to TRBJ2-2; maybe TRBD2 (5 bases). CDR3 amino acids: CASRVGVNTGELFF. CDR3 nucleotides: TGTGCCAGCCGGGTGGGAGTCAACACCGGGGAGCTGTTTTTT.